This record looks at one T cell receptor (beta chain) sequence and its context. These data belong to a study of cytomegalovirus exposure and HLA in healthy donors. The CDR3 is made up of 19 amino acids. Germline V gene sequence: CDR1 MDHEN, CDR2 SYDVKM. With V trimmed by 7 bases and J by 2 bases, 16 bases remained unmatched. Vbeta (60) and Jbeta (13) primers were used in the PCR. The table came from immunoSEQ multiplex PCR; TCRdb's copy has only in-frame clones and leaves some out. Of 170,000 or so clones detected, roughly 90% appear once; the ten largest clones hold around 1.8%. The clonotype was recovered from a woman aged 18-29 years in good health and CMV-seronegative. The sample comprised PBMCs. The chain joins TRBV28 to TRBJ2-1; 11 bases match TRBD1. The CDR3 DNA is TGTGCCAGCACCCTAGAGGACAGGGGGCGCAGGGTAACCTACAATGAGCAGTTCTTC. Protein product: CASTLEDRGRRVTYNEQFF.